This T cell receptor (beta chain) is from a study of identical twins' blood T cells. For the study at large: Some 50 million reads covered roughly six alpha-chain and roughly six beta-chain libraries.

All three twin pairs grew up together with likely shared infections and vaccines. CDR1 is SEHNR and CDR2 is FQNEAQ in the germline V gene (reference sequence). CDR3 length equals 14 residues. The V end lost 7 bases, the J end lost 9 bases, and 21 bases lay between the germline ends. Each TCR cDNA library carried sample-specific barcodes on both ends. From the 5' RACE reads, TCRdb called clonotypes with MiXCR, one entry per CDR3 protein. Altogether hundreds of thousands of distinct CDR3 sequences are present, 25% to 35% being singletons, with the ten largest covering roughly 5.5%. Sequencing was performed on PBMCs. V usage is TRBV7-9 and J usage is TRBJ1-1; D is perhaps TRBD1 (6 bases). The clonotype was recovered from a woman aged 18-50 years in good health. CDR3: CASTTSGARGQAFF. CDR3 bases: TGTGCCAGCACAACCTCGGGGGCGCGAGGACAAGCTTTCTTT.